This entry lists 4 T cell receptor beta chains sequenced from one sample in a study of cytomegalovirus exposure and HLA in healthy donors (dated by TCRdb to 2016 to 2017). To prepare the library, the immunoSEQ multiplex PCR assay was applied. A mixture of 60 forward primers for TCR Vbeta segments and 13 reverse primers for TCR Jbeta segments was used in the multiplex PCR. The immuneACCESS repertoire file appears here via TCRdb, limited to in-frame rearrangements. These files lack a portion of the clones; in checked studies, under half of the deficit traces to unresolved V genes, and the cause of the others is not known. The sample has approximately 170,000 clones on record, around 78% of them singletons. Of the sample, over 0.95% falls within the top ten clones. Sequenced: PBMCs. The receptors shown here come from a woman aged 40 to 55 in good health and CMV-seronegative.

The chain couples TRBV9 to TRBJ2-7; D gene unclear. Deletions cut 0 bases from V and 0 bases from J, with 7 bases between. CDR3 length: 14 amino acids. Germline loops: CDR1 SGDLS, CDR2 YYNGEE. DNA for the CDR3: TGTGCCAGCAGCGTAGTGGGCGTCTCCTACGAGCAGTACTTC. The encoded protein is CASSVVGVSYEQYF.

This clone was counted between two and nine times. The chain employs TRBV5-6 and TRBJ1-1; D is perhaps TRBD1 (6 bases). V lost 2 bases and J lost 0, with 14 bases in between. The germline V gene has CDR1 SGHDT and CDR2 YYEEEE. The CDR3 is 16 amino acids. DNA for the CDR3: TGTGCCAGCAGCTTCAGGGCAGGGGATTTGAACACTGAAGCTTTCTTT. Protein: CASSFRAGDLNTEAFF.

This chain links TRBV30 with TRBJ2-6; D is perhaps TRBD2 (5 bases). Germline V gene data show CDR1 as GTSNPN and CDR2 as SVGIG (reference sequence). Trimming removed 5 bases at V and 0 bases at J, with 17 bases between. The CDR3 extends over 17 amino acids. This CDR3 is CAWGRGRARSGANVLTF. DNA of the CDR3: TGTGCCTGGGGCCGGGGTCGAGCCCGCTCTGGGGCCAACGTCCTGACTTTC.

The chain has TRBV5-1 and TRBJ2-2, with a possible D match to TRBD1 (7 bases). Deletions cut 1 base from V and 5 bases from J, with 15 bases between. CDR3 length: 16 amino acids. Germline values: CDR1 SGHRS, CDR2 YFSETQ. DNA for the CDR3: TGCGCCAGCAGCTTGCAGGGGGGACTGTCAACCGGGGAGCTGTTTTTT. This encodes CASSLQGGLSTGELFF.